This T cell receptor (beta chain) comes out of a study of OX40 agonist ivuxolimab in advanced cancers. Study details: Patients with hepatocellular carcinoma, melanoma, renal cell or head and neck cancer made up the dose-escalation patients. Broader study findings: Certain nonresponders likewise exhibited a low normalized T-cell clonal expansion. On average, a greater number of expanded clones characterised CD8+ T cells relative to CD4+.

In the case of this clone: Antigen: not known.

The CDR3 runs 16 residues. Germline assignment: CDR1 MNHEY and CDR2 SMNVEV (reference sequence). The junction had 8 bases not matched to a gene; V was cut back by 5 bases and J by 1 base. Blood got drawn at baseline, again on cycle 4 day 1, and then on cycle 7 day 1. Assay: immunoSEQ multiplex PCR; the TCRdb copy retains only in-frame clones and omits some. Here the sample spans approximately 91,000 clones, roughly 86% being singletons. The sample was CD4+ or CD8+ T cells sorted from blood, taken in a trial of the OX40 agonist ivuxolimab. The TCR was taken from an adult with an advanced solid tumor such as melanoma, head and neck, liver or kidney cancer. The rearrangement joins TRBV27 to TRBJ2-5, with 9 positions matching TRBD2. CDR3 sequence reads: CASSPRSGGLQETQYF. Written as DNA, the CDR3 is TGTGCCAGCAGTCCCCGTAGCGGGGGCCTCCAAGAGACCCAGTACTTC.